Each of the 16 T cell receptor beta chains below was sequenced from the same sample in a study of T cell repertoires in cytomegalovirus infection (dated by TCRdb to between 2018 and 2021). TCRdb shows the sequencer as Illumina HiSeq 1500. The public reads were reanalyzed by TCRdb: fastp trimming at Q25, MiXCR alignment, in-frame beta chains only. Each CDR3 protein appears once, grouped with its most common genes and DNA. Present in this sample are approximately 120,000 distinct CDR3 sequences, about 32% of which were seen just once. Around 54% of the sample comes from the top ten. Their specific antigens are unknown. This sample's treatment or condition label indicates: in vitro stimulation with specific CMV peptide epitopes to enrich CMV-specific T cells. The specimen comprised CD8+ T cells from cultured PBMCs, sampled from culture after CMV antigen stimulation. These receptors were obtained from a human donor in good health (CMV status not recorded). Some clones in this sample may be carry-over from other donors' samples.

The chain carries TRBV6-2 or TRBV6-3 and TRBJ1-2; D call uncertain. CDR3 size: 15 residues. Germline V gives CDR1 MNHEY, CDR2 SVGEGT. Trimming shortened V by 6 bases and J by 0 bases, and 14 bases separated the two germline ends. The CDR3 is CASSPAELANYGYTF. DNA for the CDR3: TGTGCCAGCAGCCCAGCAGAGTTAGCTAACTATGGCTACACCTTC.

This clonotype was detected many times. This chain joins TRBV19 and TRBJ2-1; the match to TRBD2 covers 8 bases. This CDR3 spans 14 amino acids. Germline V gene data show CDR1 as LNHDA and CDR2 as SQIVND (reference sequence). Losses at the gene ends were 2 bases for V and 8 bases for J; bases not matched to a gene: 5. The CDR3 sequence: CASSISGGPYEQFF. CDR3 coding DNA: TGTGCCAGTAGTATATCGGGGGGGCCGTATGAGCAGTTCTTC.

This clonotype appeared a few times. V is TRBV25-1 and J is TRBJ2-5; a weak D match, TRBD1 (6 bases). V was pared by 1 base and J by 5 bases, with 14 bases between. The CDR3 length is 15 residues. CDR1 and CDR2 (germline): MGHDK, SYGVNS. The CDR3 DNA sequence: TGTGCCAGCAGTGAATTTGGACAGTCGGGGGAGACCCAGTACTTC. It codes for CASSEFGQSGETQYF.

The rearrangement links TRBV5-5 to TRBJ1-1; D is possibly TRBD1 (6 bases). The germline V gene encodes CDR1 SGHKS and CDR2 YYEKEE (reference sequence). Trimming removed 4 bases from V and 8 bases from J, with 15 bases in between. This CDR3 region has 13 residues. The CDR3 DNA reads as TGTGCCAGCAGCCCGAATATCAGGGGCGAAGCTTTCTTT. Its translation is CASSPNIRGEAFF.

This clonotype has only a few counts. The rearrangement joins TRBV7-2 to TRBJ2-1, with 11 positions matching TRBD2. The CDR3 sequence is 16 residues long. V shed 1 base, J shed 10 bases, and the junction held 9 bases outside the gene matches. Germline V gene sequence: CDR1 SGHTA, CDR2 FQGNSA. The CDR3 bases are TGTGCCAGCAGCTTAGTCGTAGCGGGGGGGCCGGTCGAGCAGTTCTTC. This translates into CASSLVVAGGPVEQFF.

This clonotype showed up just a few times. V is TRBV5-1 and J is TRBJ1-1; D ambiguous. Germline values: CDR1 SGHRS, CDR2 YFSETQ. V was clipped by 4 bases and J by 4 bases, with 11 bases between them. CDR3 length: 13 residues. The CDR3 DNA follows: TGCGCCAGCAGCCAAGGATATTCCACTGAAGCTTTCTTT. Amino acid sequence: CASSQGYSTEAFF.

The chain recombines TRBV7-2 with TRBJ2-3; TRBD1 matches at 8 bases. Losses at the gene ends were 5 bases for V and 2 bases for J; bases not matched to a gene: 6. Germline V gene data show CDR1 as SGHTA and CDR2 as FQGNSA. This CDR3 is 15 amino acids long. Here the CDR3 reads CASSLGQGLTDTQYF. The CDR3 region has the DNA TGTGCCAGCAGCCTAGGACAGGGCCTCACAGATACGCAGTATTTT. The full variable domain, in which reference TRBV7-2 and TRBJ2-3 provide the parts outside the CDR3, is GAGVSQSPSNKVTEKGKDVELRCDPISGHTALYWYRQSLGQGLEFLIYFQGNSAPDKSGLPSDRFSAERTGGSVSTLTIQRTQQEDSAVYLCASSLGQGLTDTQYFGPGTRLTVL.

The V call is TRBV27, the J call TRBJ2-7, with D hard to call. V lost 4 bases and J 1 base, leaving 14 bases between the germline ends. The CDR3 length is 15 residues. From germline, CDR1 is MNHEY and CDR2 SMNVEV (reference sequence). CDR3 protein: CASSSLRPTSYEQYF. CDR3 bases: TGTGCCAGCAGTTCCCTTAGGCCGACTTCCTACGAGCAGTACTTC.

The rearrangement links TRBV27 to TRBJ2-7; no firm D call. Trimming pared 6 bases from V and 0 bases from J, leaving 15 bases between. Germline assignment: CDR1 MNHEY and CDR2 SMNVEV (reference sequence). This CDR3 region has 15 residues. The CDR3 spells CASRKADLSSYEQYF. CDR3 nucleotide sequence: TGTGCCAGCAGGAAGGCTGACTTAAGCTCCTACGAGCAGTACTTC.

This clonotype was counted between two and nine times. The chain has TRBV5-1 and TRBJ2-5; the match to TRBD2 covers 8 bases. The ends lost 2 bases at V and 5 bases at J; junction bases unmatched: 8. This CDR3 region has 15 residues. CDR1 is SGHRS, CDR2 YFSETQ, per germline. Here the CDR3 reads CASSFGLASGETQYF. CDR3 sequence (DNA): TGCGCCAGCAGCTTTGGACTAGCTTCTGGGGAGACCCAGTACTTC.

This chain connects TRBV7-9 to TRBJ1-2; D might be TRBD1 (6 bases). CDR3 length: 17 amino acids. V was trimmed by 5 bases and J by 3 bases, leaving 22 bases between them. Germline CDR1 reads SEHNR; CDR2 reads FQNEAQ (reference sequence). In DNA, the CDR3 is TGTGCCAGCAGCCCAGACGCTGCGAGGGGGTATCACTATGGCTACACCTTC. It codes for CASSPDAARGYHYGYTF.

The table lists this clonotype with a few counts. The genes are TRBV7-6 and TRBJ2-5, with D perhaps given as TRBD1 or TRBD2 (5 bases each). Trimming pared 6 bases from V and 2 bases from J, leaving 16 bases between. CDR1 and CDR2 from the germline V gene are SGHVS and FNYEAQ. The CDR3 has 15 residues. The chain's CDR3 is CASSPDRGTQETQYF. The CDR3 DNA reads as TGTGCCAGCAGTCCCGACCGGGGCACACAAGAGACCCAGTACTTC.

This sequence joins TRBV7-1 and TRBJ1-1; D gene uncertain. TRBV7-1 falls under the ORF class, with uncertain function. The CDR3 is made up of 11 amino acids. Trimming cost V 5 bases and J 7 bases, with 8 bases left between them. CDR3 protein: CASSSAHEAFF. CDR3 nucleotides: TGTGCCAGCAGCAGTGCACATGAAGCTTTCTTT.

This clonotype was observed at least ten times. The chain uses TRBV12-3 or TRBV12-4 and TRBJ2-1, with 10 nucleotides matching TRBD1. There are 15 residues in the CDR3. J lost 4 bases, V lost 5 bases, and 5 bases had no gene match. CDR3 sequence: CASSPGTGDYNEQFF. The CDR3 DNA follows: TGTGCCAGCAGTCCCGGGACAGGGGATTACAATGAGCAGTTCTTC.

The chain links TRBV28 to TRBJ1-1, with 8 bases identical to TRBD1. The germline CDR1 and CDR2 sequences are MDHEN and SYDVKM. J lost 3 bases, V lost 1 base, and 1 base had no gene match. This CDR3 spans 14 amino acids. The CDR3 reads CASSLSGGDTEAFF. In DNA form, the CDR3 reads TGTGCCAGCAGTTTATCAGGGGGCGACACTGAAGCTTTCTTT.

About this clonotype itself: This could be a read error, since a much larger clone is one nucleotide away. V and J are TRBV19 and TRBJ1-5, with D unclear. The CDR3 is 13 amino acids. Germline CDR1 is LNHDA and CDR2 is SQIVND (reference sequence). The CDR3 reads CPSSFGTWEPQHF. The CDR3, as DNA: TGTCCCAGTAGTTTCGGTACTTGGGAGCCCCAGCATTTT.